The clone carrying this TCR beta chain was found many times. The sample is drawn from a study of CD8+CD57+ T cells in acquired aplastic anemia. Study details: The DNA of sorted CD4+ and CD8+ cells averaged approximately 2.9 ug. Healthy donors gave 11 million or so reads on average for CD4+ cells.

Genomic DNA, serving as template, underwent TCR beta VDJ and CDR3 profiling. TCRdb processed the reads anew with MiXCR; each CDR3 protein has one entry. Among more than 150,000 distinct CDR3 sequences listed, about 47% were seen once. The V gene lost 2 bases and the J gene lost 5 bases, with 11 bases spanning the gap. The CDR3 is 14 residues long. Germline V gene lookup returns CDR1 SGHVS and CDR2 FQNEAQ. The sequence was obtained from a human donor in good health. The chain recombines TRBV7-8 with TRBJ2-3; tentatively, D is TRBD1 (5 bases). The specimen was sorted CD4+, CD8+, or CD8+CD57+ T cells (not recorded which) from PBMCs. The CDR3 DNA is TGTGCCAGCAGCTTAATGGACAAAGGAGATACGCAGTATTTT. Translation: CASSLMDKGDTQYF.